These T cell receptor beta chains were read from a single sample in a study of shared clonotypes between healthy human individuals. Here immunoSEQ multiplex PCR was the method, and the copy in TCRdb shows in-frame clones only, minus some. The data hold around 1.5 million clones, with nearly 99% observed a single time. The sample taken for sequencing was naive CD4+ T cells sorted from blood. These receptors were taken from a young man in good health. Both conserved end residues are part of each CDR3.

v_gene,CDR3aa
TRBV5-1,CASSLDWTSHNEQFF
TRBV7-3,CASSSTLNEQFF
TRBV6-4,CASRQGSTDTQYF
TRBV6-5,CASSRQFSYEQYF
TRBV9,CASSVVEGGPWDEQFF
TRBV27,CASSSRSLFVDEQFF
TRBV5-1,CASSLYNREGYEQYF
TRBV10-3,CAIRVDTPGRENTEAFF
TRBV18,CASSPLPGALIETQYF
TRBV11-2,CASSLVRTGSYGENTIYF
TRBV28,CASSLLSDTQYF
TRBV28,CASSRDSNQPQHF
TRBV5-1,CASSLVGSSYEQYF
TRBV28,CASSLLGGTEAFF
TRBV29-1,CSVLDSISNYGYTF
TRBV9,CASSESGSPPDTQYF
TRBV5-5,CASNLAGPHYNEQFF
TRBV20-1,CSARTTDTQYF
TRBV10-1,CASSESLPSADTQYF
TRBV7-2,CASSLKPGRDRGRGTQYF
TRBV6-6,CASSAPIGLSNTEAFF
TRBV19,CASSPASNQPQHF
TRBV7-3,CASSLTPGGSGGKTDTQYF
TRBV15,CATSRDRSSGSHEQYF